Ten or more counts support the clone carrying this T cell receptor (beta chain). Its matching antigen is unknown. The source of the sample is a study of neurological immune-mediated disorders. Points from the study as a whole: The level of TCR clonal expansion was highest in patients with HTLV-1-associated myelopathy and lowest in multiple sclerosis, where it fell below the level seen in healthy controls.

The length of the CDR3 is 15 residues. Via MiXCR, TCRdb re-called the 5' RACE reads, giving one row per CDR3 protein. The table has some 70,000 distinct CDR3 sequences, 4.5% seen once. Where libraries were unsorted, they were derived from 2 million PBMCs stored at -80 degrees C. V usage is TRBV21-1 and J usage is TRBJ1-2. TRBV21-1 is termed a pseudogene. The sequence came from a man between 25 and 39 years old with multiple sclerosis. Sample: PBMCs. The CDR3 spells CASSKGWRRNYGYTF. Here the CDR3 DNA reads TGTGCCAGCAGCAAAGGGTGGAGGAGGAACTATGGCTACACCTTC.